The 24 T cell receptor beta chains listed next were all sequenced from one sample in a study of beta chain features in type 1 diabetes. Study-wide results and caveats: Researchers report that Type 1 diabetes patients had moderately but significantly shorter TCRB CDR3s across all four CD4+ subsets.

Of the isolated RNA, all was reverse transcribed, and so the sequenced material was expressed TCRB transcripts. This table comes from immunoSEQ multiplex PCR, and its TCRdb copy is limited to in-frame clones, with some not included. The sample records more than 250,000 clones, 15% being singletons. These receptors lack a known antigen. Sequenced material: naive CD4+ T cells from blood. The receptor set was obtained from a young man with type 1 diabetes.

The chain links TRBV7-8 to TRBJ1-4; 7 nucleotides align to TRBD1. J gave up 7 bases and V 1 base, and 3 bases lay outside the gene matches. Germline-derived CDR1 and CDR2 are SGHVS and FQNEAQ. The CDR3 runs 14 residues. In DNA form, the CDR3 reads TGTGCCAGCAGCTTAGTGGGGACAGCTGAAAAACTGTTTTTT. Residues: CASSLVGTAEKLFF.

The table lists this clone with a few counts. The chain uses TRBV28 and TRBJ2-7; 11 positions agree with TRBD2. V gave up 6 bases and J gave up 3 bases; unmatched junction bases: 7. Germline V gene lookup returns CDR1 MDHEN and CDR2 SYDVKM. The CDR3 extends over 15 amino acids. In nucleotides, the CDR3 is TGTGCCAGCAGCCGGGCGACTAGCGGGAACTACGAGCAGTACTTC. This gives the protein CASSRATSGNYEQYF.

The V and J genes are TRBV5-1 and TRBJ2-7; D perhaps matches TRBD1 (5 bases). Germline CDR1 is SGHRS and CDR2 is YFSETQ. This CDR3 is built from 15 residues. Trimming stripped 0 bases from V and 3 bases from J, with 13 bases between. DNA of the CDR3: TGCGCCAGCAGCTTGGACAGGTCGCAGCTCTACGAGCAGTACTTC. Protein sequence: CASSLDRSQLYEQYF.

This clone appeared a few times. This chain connects TRBV27 to TRBJ2-5; D is unresolved. With 0 bases removed from V and 6 bases from J, the gap between germline ends came to 8 bases. This CDR3 is 13 amino acids long. The germline V gene has CDR1 MNHEY and CDR2 SMNVEV (reference sequence). The CDR3 reads CASSLSGAKTQYF. CDR3 coding DNA: TGTGCCAGCAGTTTATCGGGCGCCAAGACCCAGTACTTC.

The chain uses TRBV5-1 and TRBJ2-2; TRBD1 agrees at 8 bases. The V gene end was trimmed by 3 bases and the J gene end by 4 bases; junction bases not matched to a gene: 2. CDR1 is SGHRS and CDR2 is YFSETQ in the germline V gene. CDR3 size: 14 residues. The CDR3 sequence is CASSWGQVTGELFF. As DNA, the CDR3 is TGCGCCAGCAGCTGGGGACAGGTCACCGGGGAGCTGTTTTTT.

The chain is built from TRBV28 and TRBJ2-7, with 8 nucleotides matching TRBD1. Looked up from germline, CDR1 is MDHEN and CDR2 is SYDVKM. The CDR3 runs to 14 residues. The V segment lost 6 bases and the J segment 3 bases; nucleotides outside the gene matches: 7. The CDR3 reads CASSSAGGNYEQYF. CDR3 coding DNA: TGTGCCAGCAGCTCGGCAGGGGGCAACTACGAGCAGTACTTC.

This sequence joins TRBV5-1 and TRBJ2-5, with 11 bases aligning to TRBD1. The J call may not be correct, given that the DNA end is closer to TRBJ2-7. Germline CDR1 is SGHRS and CDR2 is YFSETQ. The CDR3 is 14 amino acids. For the CDR3, the DNA is TGCGCCAGCAGCTCTCGGACAGGGGGCAACGAGCAGTACTTC. It translates to CASSSRTGGNEQYF.

This clone was counted a few times. The CDR3 loop reads CASHPNRGGYTF. The DNA for the CDR3 is TGTGCCAGTCATCCCAACAGGGGCGGCTACACCTTC. The chain carries TRBV19 and TRBJ1-2; 7 bases match TRBD1. Germline loops: CDR1 LNHDA, CDR2 SQIVND (reference sequence). There are 12 residues in the CDR3. The trim removed 8 bases at V and 8 bases at J, leaving 8 bases unmatched. The variable domain in full, completed from reference TRBV19 and TRBJ1-2, reads DGGITQSPKYLFRKEGQNVTLSCEQNLNHDAMYWYRQDPGQGLRLIYYSQIVNDFQKGDIAEGYSVSREKKESFPLTVTSAQKNPTAFYLCASHPNRGGYTFGSGTRLTVV.

In this sample, this clone turned up a few times. CDR3 DNA: TGTGCCAGCAGCCAATTCCCGGGACTAGCGGGCCAAGAGACCCAGTACTTC. Translated, it gives CASSQFPGLAGQETQYF. The chain carries TRBV14 and TRBJ2-5, with 12 bases identical to TRBD2. The germline V gene encodes CDR1 SGHDN and CDR2 FVKESK. The trim removed 2 bases at V and 1 base at J, leaving 5 bases unmatched. This CDR3 has 17 residues.

This chain joins TRBV5-1 and TRBJ2-3, with TRBD1 matching 7 bases. Germline CDR1 is SGHRS and CDR2 is YFSETQ. Trimming removed 4 bases from V and 2 bases from J; junction bases left unmatched: 4. The CDR3 is 14 residues long. CDR3 region: CASSRDSLTDTQYF. The CDR3 DNA is TGCGCCAGCAGCCGGGACAGCCTCACAGATACGCAGTATTTT.

This clone was seen more than once but under ten times. The DNA of the CDR3 is TGTGCCAGCAGCTTAAGACGGGAGTCCTACGAGCAGTACTTC. As protein: CASSLRRESYEQYF. The chain joins TRBV7-9 to TRBJ2-7; TRBD2 might be the D (6 bases). CDR1 is SEHNR and CDR2 is FQNEAQ in the germline V gene (reference sequence). V lost 2 bases, J lost 1 base, and 9 bases lay in between. CDR3 size: 14 residues.

This chain connects TRBV19 to TRBJ2-7, with TRBD1 as a possible D gene (6 bases). The germline CDR1 and CDR2 sequences are LNHDA and SQIVND (reference sequence). This CDR3 is built from 15 residues. V lost 4 bases and J lost 1, with 14 bases in between. This CDR3 is CASSSRQETSYEQYF. The CDR3 region has the DNA TGTGCCAGTAGTAGTCGACAGGAAACTTCCTACGAGCAGTACTTC.

The chain recombines TRBV30 with TRBJ2-2; TRBD1 matches 7 bases. Per germline, CDR1 GTSNPN and CDR2 SVGIG (reference sequence). V was clipped by 3 bases and J by 4 bases; unmatched bases: 2. The CDR3 runs to 13 residues. The CDR3 bases are TGTGCCTGGAGGGGACAGCTCACCGGGGAGCTGTTTTTT. This translates into CAWRGQLTGELFF.

The chain is built from TRBV29-1 and TRBJ1-1; 10 positions agree with TRBD1. V trimming: 4 bases; J trimming: 1 base; junction bases outside the gene matches: 9. The CDR3 length is 16 residues. Germline assignment: CDR1 SQVTM and CDR2 ANQGSEA. The CDR3: CSVGVDRGLANTEAFF. In DNA form, the CDR3 reads TGCAGCGTTGGGGTAGACAGGGGGCTAGCGAACACTGAAGCTTTCTTT.

There are a few counts of this clone. This chain uses TRBV6-1 with TRBJ1-5; TRBD1 aligns across 7 bases. Germline-derived CDR1 and CDR2 are MNHNS and SASEGT. This CDR3 region has 16 residues. The V gene end was trimmed by 3 bases and the J gene end by 6 bases; junction bases not matched to a gene: 11. CDR3 nucleotides: TGTGCCAGCAGTGAGATCCGACAGGGACTCAGTCAGCCCCAGCATTTT. Translating gives CASSEIRQGLSQPQHF.

J is TRBJ2-1 and V is TRBV2; tentative D call: TRBD2 (5 bases). Germline CDR1 and CDR2: SNHLY and FYNNEI. This CDR3 has 14 residues. The ends were cut back, 2 bases at V and 10 bases at J, with 15 bases in the middle. This CDR3 is CASSEYSAGVEQFF. The CDR3 DNA follows: TGTGCCAGCAGTGAATATTCGGCCGGGGTCGAGCAGTTCTTC.

The rearrangement uses TRBV21-1 and TRBJ2-6; the table's D call, TRBD1, has no DNA check behind it. TRBV21-1 represents a pseudogene. This CDR3 comprises 17 residues. The CDR3, as DNA: TGTGCCAGCATCCTACAGGGGGCCAGAGCCGGGGCCAACGTCCTGACTTTC. Amino acid sequence: CASILQGARAGANVLTF.

Only a few counts were recorded for this clone. The V gene is TRBV28, the J gene TRBJ2-4; 8 positions agree with TRBD2. Germline V gene data show CDR1 as MDHEN and CDR2 as SYDVKM. The CDR3 extends over 17 amino acids. J was trimmed by 0 bases and V by 6 bases; bases with no gene match: 10. CDR3 in DNA: TGTGCCAGCAGGGGACTTGGCGGGGGGATAGCCAAAAACATTCAGTACTTC. It codes for CASRGLGGGIAKNIQYF.

V is TRBV7-2 and J is TRBJ2-7; D might be TRBD1 (5 bases). V lost 8 bases, J lost 0 bases, and 11 bases lay in between. Germline V gene sequence: CDR1 SGHTA, CDR2 FQGNSA. The CDR3 extends over 13 amino acids. The CDR3 reads CASSTASSYEQYF. The CDR3 nucleotides read TGTGCCAGCTCGACAGCGAGCTCCTACGAGCAGTACTTC.

This clone occurred a few times. The V and J genes are TRBV10-3 and TRBJ2-2; 7 bases agree with TRBD1. Trimming removed 10 bases from V and 5 bases from J; junction bases left unmatched: 7. The CDR3 covers 13 residues. Germline-derived CDR1 and CDR2 are ENHRY and SYGVKD. This chain's CDR3 is CASLTGNTGELFF. The CDR3 DNA reads TGTGCCAGCTTGACAGGGAATACCGGGGAGCTGTTTTTT.

This clone was counted only a few times. The genes are TRBV28 and TRBJ1-2; TRBD1 matches at 7 bases. Germline CDR1 reads MDHEN; CDR2 reads SYDVKM. This CDR3 contains 14 residues. V lost 3 bases and J lost 4; bases outside the gene matches: 5. The CDR3 sequence is CASSFYDRAYGYTF. CDR3 nucleotides: TGTGCCAGCAGTTTCTATGACAGGGCCTATGGCTACACCTTC.

This CDR3 is CAWSTAIGGGLSGANVLTF. CDR3 in DNA: TGTGCCTGGAGCACGGCCATAGGGGGGGGCCTCTCTGGGGCCAACGTCCTGACTTTC. The chain has TRBV30 and TRBJ2-6; D is perhaps TRBD2 (7 bases). The length of the CDR3 is 19 residues. Germline V gene sequence: CDR1 GTSNPN, CDR2 SVGIG (reference sequence). Trimming left V 3 bases short and J 0 bases short, with 21 bases between. Full variable domain (remainder filled in from reference TRBV30 and TRBJ2-6): SQTIHQWPATLVQPVGSPLSLECTVEGTSNPNLYWYRQAAGRGLQLLFYSVGIGQISSEVPQNLSASRPQDRQFILSSKKLLLSDSGFYLCAWSTAIGGGLSGANVLTFGAGSRLTVL.

The chain recombines TRBV5-1 with TRBJ2-1; 9 bases fit TRBD2. V lost 3 bases to trimming and J lost 13 bases; unmatched junction nucleotides: 8. CDR3 size: 13 residues. Germline lookup yields CDR1 SGHRS and CDR2 YFSETQ. CDR3 protein: CASSSNLAGVQFF. In DNA, the CDR3 is TGCGCCAGCAGCTCCAACTTAGCGGGGGTTCAGTTCTTC.

The V call is TRBV7-2, the J call TRBJ2-5, with D possibly being TRBD2 (6 bases). Trimming took off 5 bases at V and 5 bases at J, with 15 bases between the two ends. Germline CDR1 and CDR2: SGHTA and FQGNSA. This CDR3 spans 14 amino acids. CDR3 residues: CASSPSPRGETQYF. CDR3 DNA sequence: TGTGCCAGCAGCCCATCGCCCCGGGGGGAGACCCAGTACTTC.